The clone carrying this T cell receptor beta chain was picked up one time. Its antigen is still unknown. Germline V gene data show CDR1 as SGHAT and CDR2 as FQNNGV. With 5 bases clipped from V and 4 bases from J, the junction kept 14 bases outside the gene matches. The CDR3 extends over 16 amino acids. The data were obtained in a study of T cells and Merkel cell carcinoma outcomes. Overall study findings and caveats: Repertoire plus T-cell density reportedly predicted Merkel cell carcinoma outcomes.

Some clones are missing from TCRdb's copy, which holds only in-frame ones; the method was immunoSEQ multiplex PCR. The profile shows approximately 12,000 clones, about 95% of them singletons. The gene calls are TRBV11-2 and TRBJ2-7; 7 nucleotides match TRBD2. Sequencing was performed on tumor tissue from Merkel cell carcinoma. This receptor was obtained from a human donor with Merkel cell carcinoma. The CDR3: CASSPAGGSQRYEQYF. In DNA form, the CDR3 reads TGTGCCAGCAGCCCAGCCGGGGGGTCTCAGAGATACGAGCAGTACTTC. The full variable domain, its missing parts supplied by reference TRBV11-2 and TRBJ2-7, is EAGVAQSPRYKIIEKRQSVAFWCNPISGHATLYWYQQILGQGPKLLIQFQNNGVVDDSQLPKDRFSAERLKGVDSTLKIQPAKLEDSAVYLCASSPAGGSQRYEQYFGPGTRLTVT.